This TCR beta chain was obtained from a study of Graves' ophthalmopathy and Graves' hyperthyroidism. Trimming removed 4 bases from V and 6 bases from J; junction bases left unmatched: 12. Germline V gene sequence: CDR1 SGHTA, CDR2 FQGNSA. The CDR3 covers 17 residues. Beta-chain TCR CDR3 regions were amplified from RNA transcripts. RT-PCR with HTBI primers came first, then second-round multiplex PCR. MiXCR, applied by TCRdb to the multiplex PCR reads, yields one record per CDR3 protein. The table has roughly 170,000 distinct CDR3 sequences, 30% to 45% seen once; the top ten hold 8% to 9.5%. This clonotype was counted ten times or more.

The gene calls are TRBV7-2 and TRBJ2-7; 13 bases line up with TRBD2. The sequenced sample was peripheral blood. The receptor's source is a man aged 25-45 years with Graves' ophthalmopathy. The CDR3 nucleotides are TGTGCCAGCAGCTCAACTAGCGGGAGGGCCTATGTTTCCGAGCAGTACTTC. This encodes CASSSTSGRAYVSEQYF. The variable domain in full, with the rest retrieved from reference TRBV7-2 and TRBJ2-7, is GAGVSQSPSNKVTEKGKDVELRCDPISGHTALYWYRQSLGQGLEFLIYFQGNSAPDKSGLPSDRFSAERTGGSVSTLTIQRTQQEDSAVYLCASSSTSGRAYVSEQYFGPGTRLTVT.